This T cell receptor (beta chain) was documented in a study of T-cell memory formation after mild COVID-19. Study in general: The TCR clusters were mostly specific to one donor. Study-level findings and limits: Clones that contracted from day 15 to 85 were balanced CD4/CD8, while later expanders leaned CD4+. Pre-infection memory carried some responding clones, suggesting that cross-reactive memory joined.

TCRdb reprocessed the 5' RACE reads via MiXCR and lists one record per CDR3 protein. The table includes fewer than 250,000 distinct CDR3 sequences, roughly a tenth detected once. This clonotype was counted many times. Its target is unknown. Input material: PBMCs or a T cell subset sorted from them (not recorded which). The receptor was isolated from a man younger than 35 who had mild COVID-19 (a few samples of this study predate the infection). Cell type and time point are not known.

The CDR3 nucleotides are TGTGCCAGCTCACCAGGGCAGGGCCCAGGGGAGACCCAGTACTTC. Translated, it gives CASSPGQGPGETQYF. V and J are TRBV18 and TRBJ2-5, with D perhaps TRBD1 (5 bases). V was clipped by 2 bases and J by 5 bases, with 15 bases between them. The germline gives CDR1 KGHSH, CDR2 LQKENI. The CDR3 sequence is 15 residues long. Drawing the rest from reference TRBV18 and TRBJ2-5, the complete variable domain is NAGVMQNPRHLVRRRGQEARLRCSPMKGHSHVYWYRQLPEEGLKFMVYLQKENIIDESGMPKERFSAEFPKEGPSILRIQQVVRGDSAAYFCASSPGQGPGETQYFGPGTRLLVL.